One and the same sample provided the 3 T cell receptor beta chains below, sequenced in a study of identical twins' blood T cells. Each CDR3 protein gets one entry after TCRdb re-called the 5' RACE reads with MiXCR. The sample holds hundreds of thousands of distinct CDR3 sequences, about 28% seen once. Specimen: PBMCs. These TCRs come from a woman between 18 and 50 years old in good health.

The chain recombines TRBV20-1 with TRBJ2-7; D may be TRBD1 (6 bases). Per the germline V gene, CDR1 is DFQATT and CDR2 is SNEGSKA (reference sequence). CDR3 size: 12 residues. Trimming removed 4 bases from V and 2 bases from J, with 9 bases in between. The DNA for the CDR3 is TGCAGTGCTACCGACAGGCCCTACGAGCAGTACTTC. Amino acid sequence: CSATDRPYEQYF.

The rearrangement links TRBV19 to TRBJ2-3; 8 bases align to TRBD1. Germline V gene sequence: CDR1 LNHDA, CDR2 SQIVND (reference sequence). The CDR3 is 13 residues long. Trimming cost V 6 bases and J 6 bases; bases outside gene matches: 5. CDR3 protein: CASSYRDRDTQYF. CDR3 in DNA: TGTGCCAGTAGCTACCGGGACAGGGATACGCAGTATTTT. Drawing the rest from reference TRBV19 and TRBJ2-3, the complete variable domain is DGGITQSPKYLFRKEGQNVTLSCEQNLNHDAMYWYRQDPGQGLRLIYYSQIVNDFQKGDIAEGYSVSREKKESFPLTVTSAQKNPTAFYLCASSYRDRDTQYFGPGTRLTVL.

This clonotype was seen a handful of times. The CDR3 loop reads CSVPGTSGGDTQYF. CDR3 DNA sequence: TGCAGTGTACCCGGGACTAGCGGGGGAGATACGCAGTATTTT. The chain combines TRBV20-1 with TRBJ2-3; 14 bases match TRBD2. Germline loops: CDR1 DFQATT, CDR2 SNEGSKA (reference sequence). The CDR3 runs 14 residues. Unmatched junction bases numbered 5, after V lost 7 bases and J lost 5 bases.